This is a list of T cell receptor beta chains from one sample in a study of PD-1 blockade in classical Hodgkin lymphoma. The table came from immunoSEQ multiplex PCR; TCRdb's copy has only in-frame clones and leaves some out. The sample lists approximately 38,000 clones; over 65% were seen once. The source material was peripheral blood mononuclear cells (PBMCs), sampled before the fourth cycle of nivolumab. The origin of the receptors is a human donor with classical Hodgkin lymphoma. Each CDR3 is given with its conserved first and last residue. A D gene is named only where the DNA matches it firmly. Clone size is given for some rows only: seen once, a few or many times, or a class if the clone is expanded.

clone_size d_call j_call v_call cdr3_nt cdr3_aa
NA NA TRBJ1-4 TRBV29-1 TGCAGCGTTGATGTGCGGAGGCAATATAATGAAAAACTGTTTTTT CSVDVRRQYNEKLFF
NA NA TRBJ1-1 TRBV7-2 TGTGCCAGCAGCTCACTTGACACGGTCCTGAACACTGAAGCTTTCTTT CASSSLDTVLNTEAFF
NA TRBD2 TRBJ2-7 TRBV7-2 TGTGCCAGCAGGATAGCGGGGGCGTACAACCTCTACGAGCAGTACTTC CASRIAGAYNLYEQYF
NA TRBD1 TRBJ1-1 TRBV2 TGTGCCAGCACCGCAGGGGGCTGGGGGGCTTTCTTT CASTAGGWGAFF
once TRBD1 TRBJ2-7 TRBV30 TGTGCCTGGATTCCTATTTATAACAGGGGGCGGGCCTACGAGCAGTACTTC CAWIPIYNRGRAYEQYF
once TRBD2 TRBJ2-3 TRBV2 TGTGCCAGCAGGGGGACTAGCGGGGCCACAGATACGCAGTATTTT CASRGTSGATDTQYF
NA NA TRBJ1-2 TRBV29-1 TGCAGCGTTGAAGTCGCGACGGTTCCCTATGGCTACACCTTC CSVEVATVPYGYTF
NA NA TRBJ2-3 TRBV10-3 TGTGCCATCAGAGGGGGTGGGGCCACAGATACGCAGTATTTT CAIRGGGATDTQYF
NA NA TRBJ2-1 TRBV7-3 TGTGCCAGCAGCCTCCACCTTACAGGACCCCTCGGGGGAGGTGGGCAGTTCTTC CASSLHLTGPLGGGGQFF
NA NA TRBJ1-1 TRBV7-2 TGTGCCAGCAGTTTAACAGGGCGGAGTACTGAAGCTTTCTTT CASSLTGRSTEAFF
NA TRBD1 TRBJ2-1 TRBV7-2 TGTGCCAGCAGCCAGGACAGGAGCTCCTACAATGAGCAGTTCTTC CASSQDRSSYNEQFF
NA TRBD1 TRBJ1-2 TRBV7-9 TGTGCCAGCAGCTATGACAGGGGATATGGCTACACCTTC CASSYDRGYGYTF
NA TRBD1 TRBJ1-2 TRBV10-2 TGCGCCAGCAGTAGACAGGGGGCGGATGGCTACACCTTC CASSRQGADGYTF
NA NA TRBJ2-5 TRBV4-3 TGCGCCAGCAGCCAAAGTGGAGGGAGGGGGGCCCAGTACTTC CASSQSGGRGAQYF
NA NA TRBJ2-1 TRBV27 TGTGCCAGCAGTTTCGGGGGTTCTAGGTCCTACAATGAGCAGTTCTTC CASSFGGSRSYNEQFF
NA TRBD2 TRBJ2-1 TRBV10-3 TGTGCCATCAGTGACGGGGGACTACAAACTTACAATGAGCAGTTCTTC CAISDGGLQTYNEQFF
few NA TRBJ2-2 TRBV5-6 TGTGCCAGCAGCTTTAGTCCCACCGGGGAGCTGTTTTTT CASSFSPTGELFF
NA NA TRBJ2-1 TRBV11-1 TGTGCCAGCAGGAGCTCCTACAATGAGCAGTTCTTC CASRSSYNEQFF
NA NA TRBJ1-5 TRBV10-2 TGCGCCAGCAGTGAGTCGGGCGGTACTAGCAATCAGCCCCAGCATTTT CASSESGGTSNQPQHF
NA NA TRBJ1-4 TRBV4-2 TGTGCCAGCAGCCAAACAGTCAGGGCGAGATTGAGGGGGGATGAAAAACTGTTTTTT CASSQTVRARLRGDEKLFF
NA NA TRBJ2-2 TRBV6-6 TGTGCCAGCAGTACCGGAGGACTGACCGGGGAGCTGTTTTTT CASSTGGLTGELFF
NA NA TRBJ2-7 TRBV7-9 TGTGCCAGCAGCTTAGAGGGACTTTCCTACGAGCAGTACTTC CASSLEGLSYEQYF
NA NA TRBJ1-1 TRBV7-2 TGTGCCAGCAGAAGACAGCTGAACACTGAAGCTTTCTTT CASRRQLNTEAFF
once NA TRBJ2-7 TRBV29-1 TGCAGCGTTGTGGCGGGATCGGGGAATGAGCAGTACTTC CSVVAGSGNEQYF
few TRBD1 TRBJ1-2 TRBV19 TGTGCCAGTAGCGTGACAGGGGCCCTCTTGGGCTACACCTTC CASSVTGALLGYTF
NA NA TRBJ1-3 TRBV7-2 TGTGCCAGCAGCTTAGCAGGGACTGGAAACACCATATATTTT CASSLAGTGNTIYF
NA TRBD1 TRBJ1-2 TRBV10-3 TGTGCCATCAGTGACCCTCGGACAGGGCTCAGAGCTAACTATGGCTACACCTTC CAISDPRTGLRANYGYTF
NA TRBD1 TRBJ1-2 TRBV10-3 TGTGCCATCAGTGGGGGGACAGGGGGCGTTTATGGCTACACCTTC CAISGGTGGVYGYTF
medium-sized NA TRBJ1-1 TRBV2 TGTGCCAGCAGGGTGAGCAACACTGAAGCTTTCTTT CASRVSNTEAFF
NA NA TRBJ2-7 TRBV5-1 TGCGCCAGCAGCCAACGGGGGCCGCCTTCGCTCCTCGAGCAGTACTTC CASSQRGPPSLLEQYF
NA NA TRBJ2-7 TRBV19 TGTGCCAGTAGTATAGCGGGCAACGAGCAGTACTTC CASSIAGNEQYF
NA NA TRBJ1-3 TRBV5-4 TGTGCCAGCGCCCAGAGCTCTGGAAACACCATATATTTT CASAQSSGNTIYF
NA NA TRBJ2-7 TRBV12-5 TGTGCTAGTGGTTTGCAGAGCTACGAGCAGTACTTC CASGLQSYEQYF
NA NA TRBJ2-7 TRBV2 TGTGCCAGCAAGCGACATGACCTGAGCTCCTACGAGCAGTACTTC CASKRHDLSSYEQYF
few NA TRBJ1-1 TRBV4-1 TGCGCCAGCAGCCAAGCTGGGTCAAACACTGAAGCTTTCTTT CASSQAGSNTEAFF
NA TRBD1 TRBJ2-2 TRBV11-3 TGTGCCAGCAGCCGGACAGGGGTACGGACCGGGGAGCTGTTTTTT CASSRTGVRTGELFF
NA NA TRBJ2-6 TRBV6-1 TGTGCCAGCAGTGAATTGGGGGTTGGGGCCAACGTCCTGACTTTC CASSELGVGANVLTF
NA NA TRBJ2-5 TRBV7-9 TGTGCCAGCAGCTTAGCGCGAATAGAGACCCAGTACTTC CASSLARIETQYF
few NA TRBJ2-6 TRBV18 TGTGCCAGCAAGAGGGAGGCTGGGGCCAACGTCCTGACTTTC CASKREAGANVLTF
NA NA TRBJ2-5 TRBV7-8 TGTGCCAGCAGCTCCCTAACAGGGATACAAGAGACCCAGTACTTC CASSSLTGIQETQYF
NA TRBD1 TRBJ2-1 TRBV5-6 TGTGCCAGCAGCAATCCGCAGGGGGCTCATTTCCATGAGCAGTTCTTC CASSNPQGAHFHEQFF
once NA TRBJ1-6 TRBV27 TGTGCCAGCAGTTTATCTCTGAGAGGCTCCTATAATTCACCCCTCCACTTT CASSLSLRGSYNSPLHF
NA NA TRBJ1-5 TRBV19 TGTGCCAGTAGGGCACAAAGCAATCAGCCCCAGCATTTT CASRAQSNQPQHF
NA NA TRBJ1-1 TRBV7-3 TGTGCCAGCAGCTTATGGGCAGAGAACACTGAAGCTTTCTTT CASSLWAENTEAFF
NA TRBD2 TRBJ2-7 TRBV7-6 TGTGCCAGCAGCTTATTCGGGGGGGCCTACGAGCAGTACTTC CASSLFGGAYEQYF
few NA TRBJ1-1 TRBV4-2 TGTGCCAGCAGCCAAGGGGAGGAAGGCACTGAAGCTTTCTTT CASSQGEEGTEAFF
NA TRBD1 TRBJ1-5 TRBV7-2 TGTGCCAGCAGCCGAGGACAGGGAGCTCAGCCCCAGCATTTT CASSRGQGAQPQHF
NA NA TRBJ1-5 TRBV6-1 TGTGCCAGCAGAGGCAACAGGGCTAATCAGCCCCAGCATTTT CASRGNRANQPQHF
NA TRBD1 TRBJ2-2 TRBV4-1 TGCGCCAGCAGCACACGGGACAGGGTTAGGTCTAGCACCGGGGAGCTGTTTTTT CASSTRDRVRSSTGELFF
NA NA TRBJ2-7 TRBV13 TGTGCCAGCAGCTCGCCGGGACTCCCATACGAGCAGTACTTC CASSSPGLPYEQYF
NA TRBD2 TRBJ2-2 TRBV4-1 TGCGCCAGCAGCCAAGGCCAGCGGGGGTTCACCGGGGAGCTGTTTTTT CASSQGQRGFTGELFF
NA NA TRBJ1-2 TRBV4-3 TGCGCCAGCAGCCATGGTAACTATGGCTACACCTTC CASSHGNYGYTF
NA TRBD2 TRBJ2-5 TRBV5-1 TGCGCCAGCAGCCCGGGGACTAGGATGGAGACCCAGTACTTC CASSPGTRMETQYF
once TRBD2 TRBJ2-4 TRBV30 TGTGCCTGGAGGCGGGGACTAGCGTTAGCAGAAAACATTCAGTACTTC CAWRRGLALAENIQYF
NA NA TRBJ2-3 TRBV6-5 TGTGCCAGCAGTTACTCGACTGGGGGCGGCACAGATACGCAGTATTTT CASSYSTGGGTDTQYF
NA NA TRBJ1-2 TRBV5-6 TGTGCCAGCAGCTTGGCCGTGGGAAGGTTAGGCTACACCTTC CASSLAVGRLGYTF
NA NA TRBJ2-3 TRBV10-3 TGTGCCATCAGTGAGTCGATGCTTCCGGGCCCCCGCACAGATACGCAGTATTTT CAISESMLPGPRTDTQYF
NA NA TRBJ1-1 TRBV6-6 TGTGCCAGCAGTTCCAAGAACACTGAAGCTTTCTTT CASSSKNTEAFF
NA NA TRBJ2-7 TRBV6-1 TGTGCCAGCAGTGAATGGGGCAGGGGATACGAGCAGTACTTC CASSEWGRGYEQYF
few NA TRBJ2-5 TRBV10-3 TGTGCCATCAGTGAGTCGTGGGAGACCCAGTACTTC CAISESWETQYF